A single sample is the source of the 3 T cell receptor beta chains below, sequenced in a study of blood T cell repertoires in COVID-19. Clones were sequenced by immunoSEQ multiplex PCR, and TCRdb holds only the in-frame ones, with some missing. The sample carries around 80,000 clones, about four fifths recorded once. Sequenced material: peripheral blood. These receptors came from a human donor in a cohort sampled during active COVID-19.

The sample holds a few counts of this clone. V and J are TRBV7-8 and TRBJ2-1; tentatively, D is TRBD1 (7 bases). V shed 7 bases and J shed 7 bases, with 23 bases lying between them. The CDR3 is 16 residues long. Per germline, CDR1 SGHVS and CDR2 FQNEAQ. The CDR3 DNA reads as TGTGCCAGCACTAACCCCATCAGGGCAGGGGGGAATGAGCAGTTCTTC. Amino acids: CASTNPIRAGGNEQFF. Full variable domain (rest looked up from reference TRBV7-8 and TRBJ2-1): GAGVSQSPRYKVAKRGQDVALRCDPISGHVSLFWYQQALGQGPEFLTYFQNEAQLDKSGLPSDRFFAERPEGSVSTLKIQRTQQEDSAVYLCASTNPIRAGGNEQFFGPGTRLTVL.

A single count supports this clone. The chain combines TRBV9 with TRBJ2-5; 11 bases match TRBD2. V shed 3 bases and J 9 bases; nucleotides not matched to a gene: 7. Looked up from germline, CDR1 is SGDLS and CDR2 is YYNGEE. CDR3 length equals 14 residues. CDR3 nucleotide sequence: TGTGCCAGCAGCGCTAGCGGGGGGCCACCTCCCCAGTACTTC. Protein product: CASSASGGPPPQYF.

The rearrangement uses TRBV9 and TRBJ2-2, with a weak D call TRBD2 (8 bases). This CDR3 comprises 21 residues. CDR1 is SGDLS, CDR2 YYNGEE, per germline. V was cut by 4 bases and J by 6 bases, with 34 bases left in between. The DNA of the CDR3 is TGTGCCAGCAGCCCACGAAGTAGGGGGCTCCTACGACTAGCGAGCCCCGGGGAGCTGTTTTTT. Encoded protein: CASSPRSRGLLRLASPGELFF.